This T cell receptor (beta chain) was captured by sequencing in a study of cytomegalovirus exposure and HLA in healthy donors. Using immunoSEQ multiplex PCR, the repertoire was profiled, and TCRdb retains in-frame clones only, with some absent. The sample contains roughly 56,000 clones, just over 90% of which appear only once. With regard to this clone: Its antigen is unknown.

Points from the study as a whole: Specificity for CMV antigens was confirmed in vitro for three of the CMV-associated chains. Rarity held for most TCR sequences, but there were some public TCRs that occurred in many donors.

Per germline, CDR1 LNHNV and CDR2 YYDKDF (reference sequence). The CDR3 spans 14 residues. Trimming stripped 2 bases from V and 4 bases from J, with 6 bases between. The receptor was isolated from a young woman in good health and CMV-seropositive. The sample consisted of PBMCs. The V gene is TRBV15, the J gene TRBJ1-6; D unclear. CDR3 amino acids: CATSRQVYNSPLHF. CDR3 coding DNA: TGTGCCACCAGCAGACAGGTTTATAATTCACCCCTCCACTTT.